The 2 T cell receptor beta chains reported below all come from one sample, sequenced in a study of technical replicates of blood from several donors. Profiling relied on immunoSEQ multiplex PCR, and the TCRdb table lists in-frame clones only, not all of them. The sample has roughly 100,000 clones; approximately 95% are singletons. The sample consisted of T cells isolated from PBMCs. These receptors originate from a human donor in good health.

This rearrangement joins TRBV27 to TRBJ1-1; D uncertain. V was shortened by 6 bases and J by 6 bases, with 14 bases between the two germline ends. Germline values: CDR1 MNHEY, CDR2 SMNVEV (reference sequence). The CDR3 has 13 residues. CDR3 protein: CASRLGRNAEAFF. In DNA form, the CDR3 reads TGTGCCAGCAGACTAGGCAGGAATGCTGAAGCTTTCTTT.

Written as DNA, the CDR3 is TGTGCCAGCAGTCCCGACAGGGCGTGGGCTTTTGGCACAGATACGCAGTATTTT. It is translated as CASSPDRAWAFGTDTQYF. This rearrangement joins TRBV27 to TRBJ2-3, with 7 bases fitting TRBD1. In germline, CDR1 is MNHEY, CDR2 SMNVEV (reference sequence). V was pared by 5 bases and J by 1 base, with 15 bases of the junction left unmatched. The length of the CDR3 is 18 residues.